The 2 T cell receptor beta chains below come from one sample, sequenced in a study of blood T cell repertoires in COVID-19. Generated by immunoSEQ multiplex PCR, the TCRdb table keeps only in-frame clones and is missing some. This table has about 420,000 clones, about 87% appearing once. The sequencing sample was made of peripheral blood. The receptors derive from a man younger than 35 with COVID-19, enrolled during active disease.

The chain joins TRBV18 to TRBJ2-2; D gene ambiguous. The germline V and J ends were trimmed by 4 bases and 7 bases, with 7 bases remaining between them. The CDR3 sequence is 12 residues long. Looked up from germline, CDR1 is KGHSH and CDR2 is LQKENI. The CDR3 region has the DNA TGTGCCAGCTCACGAGAGGACGGGGAGCTGTTTTTT. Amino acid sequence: CASSREDGELFF. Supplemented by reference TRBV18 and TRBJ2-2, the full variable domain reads NAGVMQNPRHLVRRRGQEARLRCSPMKGHSHVYWYRQLPEEGLKFMVYLQKENIIDESGMPKERFSAEFPKEGPSILRIQQVVRGDSAAYFCASSREDGELFFGEGSRLTVL.

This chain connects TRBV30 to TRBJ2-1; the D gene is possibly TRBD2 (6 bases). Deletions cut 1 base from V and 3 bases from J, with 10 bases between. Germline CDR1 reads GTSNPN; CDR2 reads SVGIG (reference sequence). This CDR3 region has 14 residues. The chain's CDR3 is CAWSASSVYNEQFF. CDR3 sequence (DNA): TGTGCCTGGAGTGCCTCTAGCGTCTACAATGAGCAGTTCTTC.